This passage covers 13 T cell receptor beta chains from one sample sequenced in a study of cytomegalovirus exposure and HLA in healthy donors. PCR involved 60 Vbeta and 13 Jbeta primers. The protocol was immunoSEQ multiplex PCR, while the TCRdb copy is restricted to in-frame clones and leaves out a portion. The sample shows over 75,000 clones, roughly 80% of them seen only once. Sequencing input: PBMCs. These receptor sequences come from a man aged 45-65 years in good health and CMV-seropositive.

This clone came up a few times. The chain combines TRBV19 with TRBJ1-5, with TRBD1 as a possible D gene (5 bases). Germline CDR1 is LNHDA and CDR2 is SQIVND (reference sequence). V lost 8 bases and J lost 4, with 9 bases in between. This CDR3 contains 12 residues. In nucleotides, the CDR3 is TGTGCCAGTCCCCCAGGGAATCAGCCCCAGCATTTT. Protein product: CASPPGNQPQHF.

The chain links TRBV7-6 to TRBJ1-1; 9 bases align to TRBD1. V gave up 0 bases and J gave up 1 base; unmatched junction bases: 3. CDR1 is SGHVS, CDR2 FNYEAQ, per germline. The CDR3 has 16 residues. The CDR3 spells CASSLAMGQGNTEAFF. CDR3 DNA sequence: TGTGCCAGCAGCTTAGCTATGGGACAGGGGAACACTGAAGCTTTCTTT.

The chain recombines TRBV12-5 with TRBJ2-3, with TRBD1 as a possible D gene (5 bases). Trimming pared 6 bases from V and 2 bases from J, leaving 18 bases between. Germline V gene sequence: CDR1 LGHNT, CDR2 FRNRAP. The CDR3 sequence is 16 residues long. Here the CDR3 DNA reads TGTGCTAGTGGGACAGACTGGGGCCCCTACACAGATACGCAGTATTTT. This translates into CASGTDWGPYTDTQYF.

This clone was counted only a few times. The V and J genes are TRBV30 and TRBJ2-7; the D gene is possibly TRBD2 (5 bases). The CDR3 has 13 amino acids. Trimming pared 5 bases from V and 0 bases from J, leaving 11 bases between. Looked up from germline, CDR1 is GTSNPN and CDR2 is SVGIG (reference sequence). The CDR3 loop is CAWSWESSYEQYF. CDR3 nucleotides: TGTGCCTGGTCGTGGGAGAGCTCCTACGAGCAGTACTTC.

V usage is TRBV28 and J usage is TRBJ2-7; D not resolved. The V gene's germline CDR1 is MDHEN and CDR2 SYDVKM. The CDR3 contains 14 residues. Trimming removed 7 bases from V and 0 bases from J, with 13 bases in between. The CDR3 nucleotides read TGTGCCAGCAACCTCCAGAGGAGCTCCTACGAGCAGTACTTC. Its translation: CASNLQRSSYEQYF.

There are a few counts of this clone. The CDR3 DNA follows: TGTGCCAGCAGCTCTGGAGACAGAGATCAAGAGACCCAGTACTTC. Protein product: CASSSGDRDQETQYF. The J gene is TRBJ2-5, the V gene TRBV7-9, with TRBD1 as a possible D gene (5 bases). The CDR3 loop spans 15 amino acids. V lost 4 bases to trimming and J lost 2 bases, with 14 bases between them. Per germline, CDR1 SEHNR and CDR2 FQNEAQ (reference sequence).

The chain recombines TRBV4-3 with TRBJ1-5; 8 bases are shared with TRBD1. The CDR3 is 21 amino acids. CDR1 LGHNA and CDR2 YSLEER come from the germline V gene. V shed 4 bases, J shed 5 bases, and the junction held 25 bases outside the gene matches. CDR3 sequence: CASSLRGLGGQGAFQHQPQHF. The CDR3 DNA reads TGCGCCAGCAGCCTCAGGGGTCTTGGTGGGCAGGGGGCGTTCCAGCATCAGCCCCAGCATTTT.

This clone was counted only a few times. This chain connects TRBV19 to TRBJ1-5; D may be TRBD1 (5 bases). V lost 5 bases and J lost 10, with 27 bases in between. Germline CDR1 LNHDA, CDR2 SQIVND (reference sequence). The CDR3 runs to 17 residues. CDR3 in DNA: TGTGCCAGTAGTCCTAGTCCCGGACGTTTAGGGGATCGACCCCAGCATTTT. This codes for CASSPSPGRLGDRPQHF.

This chain joins TRBV7-9 and TRBJ1-2; D is possibly TRBD1 (5 bases). There are 12 residues in the CDR3. Trimming left V 3 bases short and J 8 bases short, with 10 bases between. The germline V gene encodes CDR1 SEHNR and CDR2 FQNEAQ (reference sequence). This CDR3 reads CASSLPGRGYTF. In DNA form, the CDR3 reads TGTGCCAGCAGCTTGCCAGGGCGGGGCTACACCTTC.

Here the CDR3 reads CASSPPNGGSYNSPLHF. The CDR3 DNA reads as TGCGCCAGCAGCCCCCCTAACGGGGGCTCCTATAATTCACCCCTCCACTTT. This chain connects TRBV4-1 to TRBJ1-6; D possibly corresponds to TRBD1 (5 bases). CDR3 length: 17 amino acids. Trimming cost V 4 bases and J 0 bases, with 13 bases left between them. The V gene's germline CDR1 is MGHRA and CDR2 YSYEKL.

The V gene is TRBV4-2, the J gene TRBJ2-1, with TRBD2 matching 12 bases. The ends lost 0 bases at V and 12 bases at J; junction bases unmatched: 9. This CDR3 has 16 amino acids. Germline CDR1 and CDR2: LGHNA and YNFKEQ. The CDR3 loop is CASSQDLTSGGSGQFF. CDR3 in DNA: TGTGCCAGCAGCCAAGATCTGACTAGCGGGGGCTCAGGGCAGTTCTTC.

This clone has only one observation. The rearrangement joins TRBV5-6 to TRBJ1-2, with no clear D. Germline V gene data show CDR1 as SGHDT and CDR2 as YYEEEE. Trimming removed 5 bases from V and 4 bases from J, with 21 bases in between. The CDR3 has 16 residues. Written as DNA, the CDR3 is TGTGCCAGCAGTTCAGGTGTTTCGCACCCACTCTATGGCTACACCTTC. It codes for CASSSGVSHPLYGYTF.

This chain joins TRBV6-6 and TRBJ2-5; the D gene is possibly TRBD2 (5 bases). Trimming pared 6 bases from V and 0 bases from J, leaving 11 bases between. The CDR3 is made up of 14 amino acids. CDR1 is MNHNY, CDR2 SVGAGI, per germline (reference sequence). DNA for the CDR3: TGTGCCAGCAGGGCAACTAGGAACCAAGAGACCCAGTACTTC. Amino acid sequence: CASRATRNQETQYF.